The T cell receptor (beta chain) under discussion was sequenced for a study of early T cells in non-severe SARS-CoV-2 infection. Germline CDR1 SGDLS, CDR2 YYNGEE. V gave up 4 bases and J gave up 5 bases; unmatched junction bases: 11. The CDR3 spans 15 residues. TCRdb independently ran MiXCR on the 5' RACE reads; one entry per CDR3 protein. Of approximately 71,000 distinct CDR3 sequences listed, about 13% were seen once; the top ten hold 11% to 15%. The chain links TRBV9 to TRBJ1-1, with 7 nucleotides matching TRBD1. This clonotype originated in an adult who was a healthcare worker with PCR-confirmed SARS-CoV-2 infection or an uninfected control (not recorded which). Sequenced: whole blood. The CDR3 DNA reads TGTGCCAGCAGCCCTTTGACAGGGCTGGGGACTGAAGCTTTCTTT. It codes for CASSPLTGLGTEAFF.